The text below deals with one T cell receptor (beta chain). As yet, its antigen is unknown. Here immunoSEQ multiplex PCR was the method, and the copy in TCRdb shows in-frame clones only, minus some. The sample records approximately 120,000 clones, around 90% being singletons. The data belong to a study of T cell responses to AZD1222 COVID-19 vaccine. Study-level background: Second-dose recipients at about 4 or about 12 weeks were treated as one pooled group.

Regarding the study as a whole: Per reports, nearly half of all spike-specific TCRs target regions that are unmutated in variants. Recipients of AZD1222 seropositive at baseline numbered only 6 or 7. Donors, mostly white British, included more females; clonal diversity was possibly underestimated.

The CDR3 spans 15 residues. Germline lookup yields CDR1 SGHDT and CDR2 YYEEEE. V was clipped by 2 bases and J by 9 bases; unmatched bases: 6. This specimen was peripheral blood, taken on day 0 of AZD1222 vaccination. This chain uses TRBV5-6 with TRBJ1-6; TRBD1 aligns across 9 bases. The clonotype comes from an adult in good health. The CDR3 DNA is TGTGCCAGCAGCTTACCGGGACAGGGCCCTTCACCCCTCCACTTT. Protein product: CASSLPGQGPSPLHF.